There are a few counts of the clone carrying this T cell receptor (beta chain). Its antigen remains unidentified. Per the germline V gene, CDR1 is MDHEN and CDR2 is SYDVKM. V was pared by 6 bases and J by 0 bases, with 8 bases between. This CDR3 spans 14 amino acids. This specimen comes from a study of T cell repertoires in cytomegalovirus infection. Study in general: The study used recently identified HLA-C-restricted and well-studied HLA-B-restricted CMV epitopes. Carrying CMV and the relevant HLA type showed in public TCR beta signatures. Findings and limits, study-wide: What dominated the ex vivo response were HLA-C-restricted CMV-specific TCR beta clonotypes.

In TCRdb, the reads were re-called with MiXCR into one record per CDR3 protein. The data show hundreds of thousands of distinct CDR3 sequences, less than 40% seen once. Source: cultured CD8+ T cells from PBMCs, taken from culture after CMV antigen stimulation. The chain links TRBV28 to TRBJ1-4; D is unresolved. The TCR comes from a human donor in good health (CMV status not recorded). Some clones in this sample may be carry-over from other donors' samples. The CDR3 loop is CASSTHATNEKLFF. In DNA, the CDR3 is TGTGCCAGCAGCACCCATGCAACTAATGAAAAACTGTTTTTT.